A single sample gave rise to the 21 T cell receptor beta chains below, sequenced in a study of T cell responses to AZD1222 COVID-19 vaccine. Clones were sequenced by immunoSEQ multiplex PCR, and TCRdb holds only the in-frame ones, with some missing. The sample includes 100,000 to 120,000 clones, roughly 82% of them seen just once. This specimen consisted of peripheral blood, obtained on day 0 of AZD1222 vaccination. These receptors originate from an adult in good health.

The chain joins TRBV27 to TRBJ2-2; D is possibly TRBD1 or TRBD2 (5 bases each). V was shortened by 5 bases and J by 9 bases, with 19 bases between the two germline ends. CDR1 and CDR2 (germline): MNHEY, SMNVEV (reference sequence). CDR3 length: 15 residues. The CDR3 sequence is CASSPAGRGVRELFF. The CDR3 bases are TGTGCCAGCAGTCCAGCAGGGCGAGGGGTCAGGGAGCTGTTTTTT.

The chain couples TRBV10-3 to TRBJ2-2; D may match TRBD1 or TRBD2 (5 bases each). V was cut by 6 bases and J by 7 bases, with 12 bases left in between. The germline gives CDR1 ENHRY, CDR2 SYGVKD. There are 13 residues in the CDR3. Here the CDR3 DNA reads TGTGCCATCAGAGAAACAGGAGGCGGGGAGCTGTTTTTT. The encoded protein is CAIRETGGGELFF.

The V and J genes are TRBV6-2 or TRBV6-3 and TRBJ1-2, with 7 bases identical to TRBD1. After removal of 4 bases from V and 11 bases from J, the junction contained 7 bases not matched to a gene. CDR3 length equals 12 residues. The germline V gene encodes CDR1 MNHEY and CDR2 SVGEGT. For the CDR3, the DNA is TGTGCCAGCAGTTCTTACGGGACAGCTTACACCTTC. As protein: CASSSYGTAYTF.

The chain joins TRBV7-2 to TRBJ1-5; tentatively, D is TRBD1 (6 bases). Trimming removed 4 bases at V and 0 bases at J, with 16 bases between. This CDR3 has 17 amino acids. The V gene's germline CDR1 is SGHTA and CDR2 FQGNSA. CDR3 coding DNA: TGTGCCAGCAGCTCGCACGGACAGATAGATAGCAATCAGCCCCAGCATTTT. As protein: CASSSHGQIDSNQPQHF. Variable domain in full (rest from reference TRBV7-2 and TRBJ1-5): GAGVSQSPSNKVTEKGKDVELRCDPISGHTALYWYRQSLGQGLEFLIYFQGNSAPDKSGLPSDRFSAERTGGSVSTLTIQRTQQEDSAVYLCASSSHGQIDSNQPQHFGDGTRLSIL.

This chain links TRBV9 with TRBJ1-1, with a possible D match to TRBD1 (6 bases). CDR1 is SGDLS and CDR2 is YYNGEE in the germline V gene. The CDR3 contains 15 residues. Between the trimmed V and J ends, which lost 6 bases and 0 bases, there was a span of 15 bases. CDR3 nucleotides: TGTGCCAGCAACCCCCCCGGGGGGCTGAACACTGAAGCTTTCTTT. It translates to CASNPPGGLNTEAFF.

This clone was detected once. V and J are TRBV7-9 and TRBJ1-2, with 8 bases that match TRBD1. V gave up 5 bases and J gave up 8 bases; unmatched junction bases: 10. The CDR3 sequence is 14 residues long. The germline gives CDR1 SEHNR, CDR2 FQNEAQ (reference sequence). The chain's CDR3 is CASSPTGAGRGYTF. In nucleotides, the CDR3 is TGTGCCAGCAGCCCGACAGGGGCCGGGAGGGGCTACACCTTC.

V and J are TRBV7-8 and TRBJ1-2; D uncertain. CDR3 length: 13 residues. Trimming shortened V by 5 bases and J by 8 bases, and 15 bases separated the two germline ends. CDR1 and CDR2 from the germline V gene are SGHVS and FQNEAQ. This chain's CDR3 is CASSTPSERGYTF. The CDR3 coding sequence is TGTGCCAGCAGCACACCCTCGGAGAGGGGCTACACCTTC.

The chain has TRBV5-4 and TRBJ2-7, with D perhaps TRBD2 (5 bases). This CDR3 has 12 amino acids. CDR1 and CDR2 (germline): SGHNT, YYREEE (reference sequence). V shed 1 base and J shed 6 bases, with 8 bases lying between them. DNA of the CDR3: TGTGCCAGCAGCTTGCTAGGGAGCGAGCAGTACTTC. Protein product: CASSLLGSEQYF.

The chain employs TRBV2 and TRBJ2-7; D is uncertain. CDR3 length: 12 amino acids. CDR1 and CDR2 from the germline V gene are SNHLY and FYNNEI. The ends were cut back, 6 bases at V and 2 bases at J, with 8 bases in the middle. The chain's CDR3 is CASRAIPYEQYF. For the CDR3, the DNA is TGTGCCAGCAGGGCAATCCCCTACGAGCAGTACTTC. Full variable domain (remainder filled in from reference TRBV2 and TRBJ2-7): EPEVTQTPSHQVTQMGQEVILRCVPISNHLYFYWYRQILGQKVEFLVSFYNNEISEKSEIFDDQFSVERPDGSNFTLKIRSTKLEDSAMYFCASRAIPYEQYFGPGTRLTVT.

The rearrangement links TRBV7-9 to TRBJ1-6, with D perhaps TRBD1 (6 bases). The CDR3 spans 15 residues. Trimming took off 3 bases at V and 12 bases at J, with 18 bases between the two ends. Germline CDR1 reads SEHNR; CDR2 reads FQNEAQ (reference sequence). The CDR3 protein is CASSFTEQGSRPLHF. CDR3 bases: TGTGCCAGCAGCTTCACTGAGCAGGGGTCAAGACCCCTCCACTTT.

The chain is built from TRBV5-1 and TRBJ1-4; TRBD1 matches at 7 bases. The trim removed 0 bases at V and 8 bases at J, leaving 7 bases unmatched. Germline loops: CDR1 SGHRS, CDR2 YFSETQ. The CDR3 totals 15 residues. The CDR3: CASSLEGRGYEKLFF. In nucleotides, the CDR3 is TGCGCCAGCAGCTTGGAAGGCAGGGGGTACGAAAAACTGTTTTTT.

This clone was seen only a few times. The chain couples TRBV19 to TRBJ1-6; D is possibly TRBD1 (5 bases). The germline CDR1 and CDR2 sequences are LNHDA and SQIVND (reference sequence). CDR3 length equals 18 residues. Trimming removed 10 bases at V and 9 bases at J, with 31 bases between. The CDR3 loop is CATSPSPLSAGRGSPLHF. The DNA of the CDR3 is TGTGCCACCAGTCCAAGCCCGTTGTCGGCAGGGAGGGGTTCACCCCTCCACTTT.

The CDR3: CASSQDQGQGYGYTF. Written as DNA, the CDR3 is TGTGCCAGCAGCCAAGATCAAGGTCAGGGGTATGGCTACACCTTC. The genes are TRBV4-2 and TRBJ1-2; a possible D gene is TRBD1 (6 bases). V was trimmed by 0 bases and J by 5 bases, leaving 13 bases between them. This CDR3 comprises 15 residues. Germline V gives CDR1 LGHNA, CDR2 YNFKEQ.

The rearrangement links TRBV18 to TRBJ2-7, with unresolved D. The ends were cut back, 3 bases at V and 3 bases at J, with 9 bases in the middle. Germline assignment: CDR1 KGHSH and CDR2 LQKENI. The CDR3 spans 13 residues. The CDR3 region is CASSPRADYEQYF. The CDR3 DNA follows: TGTGCCAGCTCACCTCGGGCAGACTACGAGCAGTACTTC. The full variable domain, its missing parts supplied by reference TRBV18 and TRBJ2-7, is NAGVMQNPRHLVRRRGQEARLRCSPMKGHSHVYWYRQLPEEGLKFMVYLQKENIIDESGMPKERFSAEFPKEGPSILRIQQVVRGDSAAYFCASSPRADYEQYFGPGTRLTVT.

This clone was counted only a few times. The V and J genes are TRBV6-2 or TRBV6-3 and TRBJ1-4; D uncertain. V gave up 2 bases and J gave up 3 bases, with 16 bases separating them. The CDR3 extends over 17 amino acids. The germline gives CDR1 MNHEY, CDR2 SVGEGT. The CDR3 DNA reads as TGTGCCAGCAGTTACCGACCAGGTTCGCAGGCTAATGAAAAACTGTTTTTT. It codes for CASSYRPGSQANEKLFF.

This clone was picked up one time. The chain has TRBV6-5 and TRBJ1-2; D may be TRBD1 (6 bases). Trimming stripped 6 bases from V and 3 bases from J, with 11 bases between. Per the germline V gene, CDR1 is MNHEY and CDR2 is SVGAGI. The CDR3 covers 13 residues. CDR3 DNA: TGTGCCAGCAGGCAGACAGGAGACTATGGCTACACCTTC. Protein: CASRQTGDYGYTF.

This sequence joins TRBV12-3 or TRBV12-4 and TRBJ1-2; D unclear. The V end lost 3 bases, the J end lost 8 bases, and 10 bases lay between the germline ends. This CDR3 has 12 amino acids. The CDR3 bases are TGTGCCAGCAGTTTTTCGGATCTGGGCTACACCTTC. As protein: CASSFSDLGYTF.

This chain joins TRBV2 and TRBJ2-6; D possibly uses TRBD1 or TRBD2 (6 bases each). Germline CDR1 is SNHLY and CDR2 is FYNNEI. Trimming took off 2 bases at V and 2 bases at J, with 13 bases between the two ends. The CDR3 length is 17 residues. The CDR3 nucleotides read TGTGCCAGCAGTGAATTCCCGAGGGGGGCTGGGGCCAACGTCCTGACTTTC. Protein: CASSEFPRGAGANVLTF.

This clone was counted a single time. The chain recombines TRBV28 with TRBJ2-3; the match to TRBD2 covers 12 bases. The CDR3 covers 15 residues. CDR1 is MDHEN and CDR2 is SYDVKM in the germline V gene. V lost 6 bases, J lost 2 bases, and 3 bases stayed unmatched. CDR3 protein: CASRLAGGSTDTQYF. In DNA, the CDR3 is TGTGCCAGCAGGCTAGCGGGGGGGTCCACAGATACGCAGTATTTT.

J is TRBJ1-1 and V is TRBV2; no reliable D call. Germline loops: CDR1 SNHLY, CDR2 FYNNEI. Trimming left V 8 bases short and J 4 bases short, with 14 bases between. CDR3 length equals 13 residues. The CDR3 DNA is TGTGCCAGCCGCCCGAAGGGAGGCACTGAAGCTTTCTTT. Its protein is CASRPKGGTEAFF.

The chain combines TRBV20-1 with TRBJ1-4; 8 bases are a match to TRBD1. Trimming cost V 4 bases and J 15 bases; bases outside gene matches: 7. The CDR3 is 11 residues long. In germline, CDR1 is DFQATT, CDR2 SNEGSKA (reference sequence). The CDR3 DNA reads TGCAGTGCTACAACCCGGGACAGGATGTTTTTT. Protein sequence: CSATTRDRMFF.